The 27 T cell receptor beta chains below all came from one sample that was sequenced in a study of T-cell reconstitution after alpha-beta-depleted transplantation in children. This sample's TCRbeta library carried unique molecular identifier barcodes. TCRdb reanalysed the PCR reads using MiXCR and keeps one entry per CDR3 protein. The repertoire holds approximately 200,000 distinct CDR3 sequences, with 13% to 15% as singletons. Specimen: PBMCs from the stem cell graft donor, collected from the stem cell graft. These receptors all come from a human donor who donated a stem cell graft to a child with acute lymphoblastic leukemia.

Ten or more counts support this clonotype. The CDR3: CASSIRDTYEQYF. CDR3 nucleotide sequence: TGTGCCAGCAGCATACGGGACACTTACGAGCAGTACTTC. This chain connects TRBV5-5 to TRBJ2-7; D possibly corresponds to TRBD1 (6 bases). Trimming pared 4 bases from V and 4 bases from J, leaving 12 bases between. Germline V gives CDR1 SGHKS, CDR2 YYEKEE (reference sequence). The CDR3 loop spans 13 amino acids.

In its sample, this clonotype was seen many times. The chain recombines TRBV10-3 with TRBJ2-7; a weak D match, TRBD2 (5 bases). The CDR3 has 13 residues. Trimming shortened V by 10 bases and J by 5 bases, and 18 bases separated the two germline ends. Germline V gene sequence: CDR1 ENHRY, CDR2 SYGVKD. The CDR3 spells CATSEMRVNEQYF. As DNA, the CDR3 is TGTGCCACCTCCGAAATGAGGGTCAACGAGCAGTACTTC.

This clonotype was counted many times. The chain carries TRBV25-1 and TRBJ2-7; D possibly corresponds to TRBD1 (6 bases). Germline V gene sequence: CDR1 MGHDK, CDR2 SYGVNS. The CDR3 has 14 amino acids. Trimming took 2 bases from V and 1 from J, leaving 9 bases between them. CDR3: CASSERQDSYEQYF. The CDR3 nucleotides are TGTGCCAGCAGTGAAAGACAGGATTCCTACGAGCAGTACTTC.

This clonotype was counted many times. This chain joins TRBV20-1 and TRBJ2-7; TRBD1 matches at 11 bases. The V segment lost 4 bases and the J segment 3 bases; nucleotides outside the gene matches: 5. From germline, CDR1 is DFQATT and CDR2 SNEGSKA (reference sequence). This CDR3 is 14 amino acids long. The CDR3 DNA is TGCAGTGCTAACCCGGGACAGGGGGACTACGAGCAGTACTTC. It is translated as CSANPGQGDYEQYF.

This clonotype was picked up many times. The CDR3 DNA sequence: TGCAGTGCCCAGGGCCATTCCTCTAACTATGGCTACACCTTC. It yields the protein CSAQGHSSNYGYTF. The V call is TRBV20-1, the J call TRBJ1-2; D might be TRBD1 (5 bases). CDR3 length: 14 amino acids. The germline gives CDR1 DFQATT, CDR2 SNEGSKA (reference sequence). V was cut by 6 bases and J by 0 bases, with 14 bases left in between.

The chain links TRBV28 to TRBJ2-5, with a possible D match to TRBD1 (6 bases). Trimming removed 4 bases from V and 4 bases from J, with 16 bases in between. Germline V gene lookup returns CDR1 MDHEN and CDR2 SYDVKM. CDR3 size: 15 residues. The CDR3 region has the DNA TGTGCCAGCAGTTCCGCACAGGGCTTAGGAGAGACCCAGTACTTC. Its protein is CASSSAQGLGETQYF.

This clonotype was detected many times. The chain combines TRBV5-1 with TRBJ2-7; 10 bases match TRBD2. Germline V gene sequence: CDR1 SGHRS, CDR2 YFSETQ. This CDR3 has 17 amino acids. Losses at the gene ends were 1 base for V and 6 bases for J; bases not matched to a gene: 13. CDR3 coding DNA: TGCGCCAGCAGCTTGTTGCTAGCGGGAGCGAGGTTCCGCGAGCAGTACTTC. It codes for CASSLLLAGARFREQYF.

In this sample, this clonotype turned up many times. The CDR3 is CSARDPAGQLNQPQHF. The CDR3 coding sequence is TGCAGTGCTAGAGATCCGGCGGGACAGTTAAATCAGCCCCAGCATTTT. This chain links TRBV20-1 with TRBJ1-5; 7 nucleotides line up with TRBD1. V dropped 0 bases and J dropped 4; count of bases not matched to a gene: 9. The CDR3 loop spans 16 amino acids. CDR1 DFQATT and CDR2 SNEGSKA come from the germline V gene (reference sequence).

This clonotype came up many times. This chain links TRBV12-3 or TRBV12-4 with TRBJ2-7; D is unresolved. Between the trimmed V and J ends, which lost 1 base and 3 bases, there was a span of 10 bases. The CDR3 length is 14 residues. CDR3 bases: TGTGCCAGCAGTTTAGGAGGCCTAGGCTACGAGCAGTACTTC. This codes for CASSLGGLGYEQYF.

In this sample, this clonotype turned up many times. The CDR3, as DNA: TGCAGTGCTAGAGATAGACTAGGTGGCACCGGGGAGCTGTTTTTT. Amino acid sequence: CSARDRLGGTGELFF. The chain uses TRBV20-1 and TRBJ2-2; D may be TRBD2 (6 bases). V was trimmed by 0 bases and J by 4 bases, leaving 12 bases between them. The germline CDR1 and CDR2 sequences are DFQATT and SNEGSKA (reference sequence). The CDR3 is 15 amino acids.

This clonotype appeared many times. The chain couples TRBV19 to TRBJ2-7; a weak D match, TRBD2 (6 bases). V lost 1 base and J lost 1, with 8 bases in between. The CDR3 contains 14 residues. CDR1 is LNHDA, CDR2 SQIVND, per germline (reference sequence). Here the CDR3 DNA reads TGTGCCAGTAGTATAGGGGCGGGGTCCTACGAGCAGTACTTC. Encoded protein: CASSIGAGSYEQYF.

This clonotype was counted ten times or more. The V call is TRBV12-3 or TRBV12-4, the J call TRBJ2-2, with 9 bases that match TRBD2. Germline trimming cut 7 bases from V and 3 bases from J; bases unmatched to any gene: 6. This CDR3 has 15 residues. The CDR3 DNA follows: TGTGCCAGCACCACTAGCGGGCAAGACACCGGGGAGCTGTTTTTT. Amino acids: CASTTSGQDTGELFF.

This clonotype has a count of ten or more. The V gene is TRBV20-1, the J gene TRBJ2-5; TRBD2 matches 10 bases. The J segment lost 4 bases and the V segment lost 2 bases, leaving 7 bases of the junction unmatched. Germline V gives CDR1 DFQATT, CDR2 SNEGSKA (reference sequence). The CDR3 is made up of 15 amino acids. The CDR3 DNA sequence: TGCAGTGCTAGACCACTAGCGGGGACCTTAGAGACCCAGTACTTC. Residues: CSARPLAGTLETQYF.

This clonotype has a handful of counts. The chain carries TRBV12-3 or TRBV12-4 and TRBJ2-2, with 9 bases lining up with TRBD1. V lost 7 bases to trimming and J lost 4 bases; unmatched junction nucleotides: 13. This CDR3 is built from 17 residues. CDR3 coding DNA: TGTGCCAGCAACTACCTAGGGACAGGGAGGATCACCGGGGAGCTGTTTTTT. This translates into CASNYLGTGRITGELFF.

The table lists this clonotype with a few counts. This rearrangement joins TRBV6-2 or TRBV6-3 to TRBJ1-1; D remains unclear. The CDR3 contains 11 residues. Germline CDR1 MNHEY, CDR2 SVGEGT. V was clipped by 1 base and J by 11 bases, with 8 bases between them. Written as DNA, the CDR3 is TGTGCCAGCAGTTACTGGCTCCTGGCTTTCTTT. As protein: CASSYWLLAFF.

The J gene is TRBJ2-1, the V gene TRBV11-3, with 11 nucleotides matching TRBD2. The ends lost 1 base at V and 6 bases at J; junction bases unmatched: 2. Germline CDR1 and CDR2: SGHNT and YENEEA. The CDR3 loop spans 15 amino acids. CDR3 coding DNA: TGTGCCAGCAGCTTAGCGGGACTAGCGGCCAATGAGCAGTTCTTC. It specifies CASSLAGLAANEQFF.

This clonotype occurred many times. The chain couples TRBV19 to TRBJ1-1, with a weak D call TRBD1 (5 bases). CDR1 and CDR2 (germline): LNHDA, SQIVND (reference sequence). This CDR3 region has 15 residues. Trimming left V 5 bases short and J 6 bases short, with 19 bases between. CDR3 nucleotide sequence: TGTGCCAGTAGTCCACCCAGGGCCCCAGACTCTGAAGCTTTCTTT. Its protein is CASSPPRAPDSEAFF.

This clonotype was counted at least ten times. This chain joins TRBV7-2 and TRBJ2-5, with 10 positions matching TRBD2. CDR1 is SGHTA and CDR2 is FQGNSA in the germline V gene. The CDR3 is 15 residues long. The V segment lost 1 base and the J segment 5 bases; nucleotides outside the gene matches: 4. The CDR3 region has the DNA TGTGCCAGCAGCTTAGTGGGTAGCGGGGGGGAGACCCAGTACTTC. Translating gives CASSLVGSGGETQYF.

This clonotype was seen ten or more times. V and J are TRBV10-3 and TRBJ1-1, with 8 bases lining up with TRBD1. Germline CDR1 and CDR2: ENHRY and SYGVKD. This CDR3 has 16 residues. V shed 6 bases, J shed 3 bases, and the junction held 12 bases outside the gene matches. The CDR3 DNA sequence: TGTGCCATCAGGAGCCAGGGGGCCCCCGGCCACACTGAAGCTTTCTTT. Encoded protein: CAIRSQGAPGHTEAFF.

This clonotype was picked up many times. This chain uses TRBV7-9 with TRBJ1-1; D remains unclear. Deletions cut 2 bases from V and 4 bases from J, with 11 bases between. CDR3 size: 14 residues. Germline CDR1 SEHNR, CDR2 FQNEAQ (reference sequence). CDR3 loop: CASSLPTVGTEAFF. The CDR3 DNA reads as TGTGCCAGCAGCTTACCAACAGTGGGCACTGAAGCTTTCTTT.

The chain uses TRBV5-1 and TRBJ1-2; 9 nucleotides line up with TRBD1. The CDR3 sequence is 15 residues long. V lost 4 bases to trimming and J lost 1 base; unmatched junction nucleotides: 5. Germline loops: CDR1 SGHRS, CDR2 YFSETQ. The CDR3 protein is CASSHRTGVNYGYTF. The CDR3 region has the DNA TGCGCCAGCAGCCACCGGACAGGGGTTAACTATGGCTACACCTTC. Together with reference TRBV5-1 and TRBJ1-2, the CDR3 gives the full variable domain: KAGVTQTPRYLIKTRGQQVTLSCSPISGHRSVSWYQQTPGQGLQFLFEYFSETQRNKGNFPGRFSGRQFSNSRSEMNVSTLELGDSALYLCASSHRTGVNYGYTFGSGTRLTVV.

The chain joins TRBV20-1 to TRBJ2-1; 8 positions match TRBD2. Losses at the gene ends were 6 bases for V and 7 bases for J; bases not matched to a gene: 11. Germline V gene data show CDR1 as DFQATT and CDR2 as SNEGSKA (reference sequence). The CDR3 consists of 14 residues. This chain's CDR3 is CSAYGTSTFNEQFF. CDR3 bases: TGCAGTGCATACGGGACTAGTACGTTTAATGAGCAGTTCTTC.

The V gene is TRBV5-4, the J gene TRBJ1-4; no firm D call. V dropped 0 bases and J dropped 6 bases, with 9 bases sitting between them. The V gene's germline CDR1 is SGHNT and CDR2 YYREEE (reference sequence). CDR3 length: 14 residues. CDR3 DNA: TGTGCCAGCAGCTTGGGAGTCGGTGATGAAAAACTGTTTTTT. As protein: CASSLGVGDEKLFF.

This clonotype appeared many times. J is TRBJ2-4 and V is TRBV20-1; 8 bases agree with TRBD2. The CDR3 is made up of 15 amino acids. V gave up 6 bases and J gave up 7 bases; unmatched junction bases: 14. CDR1 is DFQATT, CDR2 SNEGSKA, per germline (reference sequence). The DNA of the CDR3 is TGCAGTGCATTGAGCGGGAGAGAGGGTAGTAACATTCAGTACTTC. Amino acids: CSALSGREGSNIQYF.

Concerning this clonotype itself: It may be a read error: a sequence one base away is much more abundant. The CDR3 reads CSAARHGASTEAFF. In DNA form, the CDR3 reads TGCAGTGCTGCGCGACACGGGGCGAGTACTGAAGCTTTCTTT. This rearrangement joins TRBV20-1 to TRBJ1-1; D might be TRBD1 (5 bases). Germline CDR1 DFQATT, CDR2 SNEGSKA (reference sequence). With 5 bases removed from V and 5 bases from J, the gap between germline ends came to 18 bases. CDR3 size: 14 residues.

In its sample, this clonotype was seen a few times. J is TRBJ1-2 and V is TRBV7-9; D is uncertain. CDR3 length equals 14 residues. V lost 7 bases and J lost 5, with 17 bases in between. The germline V gene has CDR1 SEHNR and CDR2 FQNEAQ (reference sequence). CDR3 nucleotide sequence: TGTGCCAGCACCCTGACCTCAAGATCGTATGGCTACACCTTC. As protein: CASTLTSRSYGYTF.

In its sample, this clonotype was seen many times. The chain has TRBV10-3 and TRBJ1-1; D gene uncertain. Between the trimmed V and J ends, which lost 4 bases and 1 base, there was a span of 4 bases. Germline CDR1 reads ENHRY; CDR2 reads SYGVKD. The length of the CDR3 is 12 residues. CDR3 region: CAISGANTEAFF. As DNA, the CDR3 is TGTGCCATCAGTGGAGCGAACACTGAAGCTTTCTTT.